These 18 T cell receptor beta chains originate from one sample sequenced in a study of molecular identifiers for immune sequencing clone quantification. TCRdb analysed the PCR reads with MiXCR anew, one entry per CDR3 protein. The table lists some 680,000 distinct CDR3 sequences, roughly 23% of them singletons, with about 0.81% in the top ten. The specimen was naive CD8+ T cells from blood, with Jurkat cell RNA spiked in. This sample's subset: FACS-sorted CD8+CD4-CCR7+CD45RA+ naive T cells. These receptors came from a human donor in good health. Some libraries in this study had Jurkat cell RNA spiked in.

This clonotype showed up many times. This chain uses TRBV7-9 with TRBJ2-3; 7 bases are shared with TRBD1. Per the germline V gene, CDR1 is SEHNR and CDR2 is FQNEAQ (reference sequence). Trimming at V came to 5 bases and at J to 2 bases, leaving 13 bases not matched to a gene. The CDR3 is 17 residues long. The CDR3 DNA is TGTGCCAGCAGCCCACCACACGGGACAGAGGCCACAGATACGCAGTATTTT. Translation gives CASSPPHGTEATDTQYF. The whole variable domain, remainder taken from reference TRBV7-9 and TRBJ2-3, is DTGVSQNPRHKITKRGQNVTFRCDPISEHNRLYWYRQTLGQGPEFLTYFQNEAQLEKSRLLSDRFSAERPKGSFSTLEIQRTEQGDSAMYLCASSPPHGTEATDTQYFGPGTRLTVL.

This clonotype has just a few counts. The V call is TRBV7-9, the J call TRBJ2-1, with 11 bases aligning to TRBD1. This CDR3 contains 14 residues. The germline V gene encodes CDR1 SEHNR and CDR2 FQNEAQ (reference sequence). The junction had 5 bases not matched to a gene; V was cut back by 4 bases and J by 9 bases. The CDR3 protein is CASSWGQGESEQFF. The CDR3 nucleotides read TGTGCCAGCAGCTGGGGACAGGGGGAGAGTGAGCAGTTCTTC.

In this sample, this clonotype turned up a few times. The chain has TRBV6-6 and TRBJ1-1, with D unresolved. Trimming removed 5 bases from V and 4 bases from J, with 17 bases in between. CDR1 MNHNY and CDR2 SVGAGI come from the germline V gene (reference sequence). The CDR3 contains 15 residues. CDR3 DNA: TGTGCCAGCAGTAGTCTGGGGATGGGCGGCACTGAAGCTTTCTTT. This gives the protein CASSSLGMGGTEAFF.

On this clonotype itself: A much bigger clone sits one base away, suggesting this may be a read error. V gene TRBV20-1 combines with J gene TRBJ2-3; tentatively, D is TRBD2 (6 bases). The CDR3 sequence is 17 residues long. CDR1 is DFQATT, CDR2 SNEGSKA, per germline (reference sequence). This CDR3 reads CRAIRDSPLLSTDTQYF. The CDR3 bases are TGCAGGGCTATCCGGGACTCGCCTTTACTAAGCACAGATACGCAGTATTTT.

This clonotype was recorded many times. V is TRBV14 and J is TRBJ2-7; D not resolved. Germline CDR1 SGHDN, CDR2 FVKESK. The CDR3 is 11 residues long. V gave up 0 bases and J gave up 6 bases, with 3 bases separating them. The CDR3 region is CASSQEAEQYF. The CDR3 DNA is TGTGCCAGCAGCCAAGAGGCCGAGCAGTACTTC.

On this clonotype: Germline is not matched at one junction end, which may reflect a read error. V and J are TRBV6-5 and TRBJ2-7; perhaps TRBD1 as D (6 bases). The length of the CDR3 is 15 residues. Germline CDR1 MNHEY, CDR2 SVGAGI. CDR3 coding DNA: TGTGCCAGCAGCCGCCCCACAGGGACCTTCTACGCGCAGTACTTC. Translating it yields CASSRPTGTFYAQYF.

J is TRBJ2-1 and V is TRBV5-6; D is uncertain. Trimming left V 4 bases short and J 7 bases short, with 18 bases between. The CDR3 is 15 residues long. Germline V gene sequence: CDR1 SGHDT, CDR2 YYEEEE. CDR3 region: CASSQAEEFLNEQFF. The CDR3 coding sequence is TGTGCCAGCAGCCAGGCAGAGGAATTCCTAAATGAGCAGTTCTTC.

This clonotype was seen ten or more times. The genes are TRBV4-3 and TRBJ1-5; D might be TRBD1 (6 bases). The CDR3 loop spans 18 amino acids. The germline V and J ends were trimmed by 0 bases and 2 bases, with 17 bases remaining between them. Germline loops: CDR1 LGHNA, CDR2 YSLEER. The CDR3, as DNA: TGCGCCAGCAGCCAAGATTTCACTACGGGGGCTGGCAATCAGCCCCAGCATTTT. Protein product: CASSQDFTTGAGNQPQHF.

This clonotype was seen a handful of times. The chain couples TRBV19 to TRBJ1-2; 7 nucleotides line up with TRBD1. V shed 3 bases, J shed 4 bases, and the junction held 5 bases outside the gene matches. This CDR3 is built from 14 residues. Germline V CDR1 and CDR2: LNHDA, SQIVND (reference sequence). DNA for the CDR3: TGTGCCAGTAGTATTAGAACAGGGGTCTATGGCTACACCTTC. Translated: CASSIRTGVYGYTF.

The V call is TRBV4-2, the J call TRBJ2-4; D gene ambiguous. The length of the CDR3 is 20 residues. V lost 0 bases, J lost 1 base, and 22 bases lay in between. CDR1 and CDR2 from the germline V gene are LGHNA and YNFKEQ. This chain's CDR3 is CASSQDYLLGSPAAKNIQYF. CDR3 in DNA: TGTGCCAGCAGCCAAGATTATTTATTGGGCAGTCCGGCGGCCAAAAACATTCAGTACTTC.

Points on this clonotype: A much larger clone differs from this one at a single base, so this may be a read error. This chain links TRBV3-1 with TRBJ1-3; maybe TRBD1 (5 bases). Germline loops: CDR1 LGHDT, CDR2 YNNKEL (reference sequence). CDR3 length: 13 residues. CDR3 residues: CASSAGTGNTLYF. CDR3 DNA: TGTGCCAGCAGCGCCGGGACTGGAAACACCTTATATTTT.

This clonotype was picked up a small number of times. The chain is built from TRBV9 and TRBJ2-1; D is possibly TRBD2 (5 bases). V was trimmed by 0 bases and J by 4 bases, leaving 8 bases between them. CDR1 SGDLS and CDR2 YYNGEE come from the germline V gene. CDR3 length: 14 residues. CDR3 DNA sequence: TGTGCCAGCAGCGTAGAGAGCGGATACAATGAGCAGTTCTTC. Amino acid sequence: CASSVESGYNEQFF.

A few counts support this clonotype. This chain joins TRBV6-2 or TRBV6-3 and TRBJ2-5; D is unresolved. The V end was cut by 0 bases, the J end by 2 bases, with 13 bases between. The germline V gene has CDR1 MNHEY and CDR2 SVGEGT. This CDR3 contains 16 residues. CDR3 amino acids: CASSYSLTDLQETQYF. The CDR3 region has the DNA TGTGCCAGCAGTTACTCGTTAACGGACCTACAAGAGACCCAGTACTTC.

This clonotype came up a few times. Possible read error: a much larger clone is one base away. This rearrangement joins TRBV7-6 to TRBJ1-1, with D unclear. V lost 5 bases and J lost 1, with 8 bases in between. CDR1 and CDR2 (germline): SGHVS, FNYEAQ. The CDR3 spans 13 residues. The DNA of the CDR3 is TGTGCCAGCAGCCACACAGAGAACACTGAAGCTTTCTTT. Protein product: CASSHTENTEAFF.

This clonotype has ten or more counts. J is TRBJ2-7 and V is TRBV29-1, with D perhaps TRBD1 or TRBD2 (5 bases each). V was shortened by 3 bases and J by 0 bases, with 9 bases between the two germline ends. This CDR3 is 13 amino acids long. Germline V CDR1 and CDR2: SQVTM, ANQGSEA. The CDR3 DNA follows: TGCAGCGTTGAGGGACGGTACTCCTACGAGCAGTACTTC. Translated: CSVEGRYSYEQYF.

The rearrangement links TRBV7-2 to TRBJ2-7; 11 bases fit TRBD2. CDR1 SGHTA and CDR2 FQGNSA come from the germline V gene. This CDR3 has 14 residues. The chain's CDR3 is CESSSTSGNDEQYF. As DNA, the CDR3 is TGTGAGAGCAGCTCGACTAGCGGGAACGACGAGCAGTACTTC. The complete variable domain, with remaining parts taken from reference TRBV7-2 and TRBJ2-7, reads GAGVSQSPSNKVTEKGKDVELRCDPISGHTALYWYRQSLGQGLEFLIYFQGNSAPDKSGLPSDRFSAERTGGSVSTLTIQRTQQEDSAVYLCESSSTSGNDEQYFGPGTRLTVT.

V gene TRBV18 combines with J gene TRBJ2-1; no definite D call. V was trimmed by 0 bases and J by 7 bases, leaving 7 bases between them. CDR3 length equals 13 residues. Germline V gene lookup returns CDR1 KGHSH and CDR2 LQKENI. As DNA, the CDR3 is TGTGCCAGCTCACCACCGCTTGAAAATGAGCAGTTCTTC. The encoded protein is CASSPPLENEQFF.

This clonotype was counted between two and nine times. The chain combines TRBV15 with TRBJ1-1; the D is unclear. The CDR3 length is 11 residues. The germline V gene has CDR1 LNHNV and CDR2 YYDKDF (reference sequence). Trimming took 8 bases from V and 11 from J, leaving 15 bases between them. The CDR3 nucleotides read TGTGCCACCTACAGTGGACTTGAGGCTTTCTTT. This encodes CATYSGLEAFF. Full variable domain (rest looked up from reference TRBV15 and TRBJ1-1): DAMVIQNPRYQVTQFGKPVTLSCSQTLNHNVMYWYQQKSSQAPKLLFHYYDKDFNNEADTPDNFQSRRPNTSFCFLDIRSPGLGDTAMYLCATYSGLEAFFGQGTRLTVV.